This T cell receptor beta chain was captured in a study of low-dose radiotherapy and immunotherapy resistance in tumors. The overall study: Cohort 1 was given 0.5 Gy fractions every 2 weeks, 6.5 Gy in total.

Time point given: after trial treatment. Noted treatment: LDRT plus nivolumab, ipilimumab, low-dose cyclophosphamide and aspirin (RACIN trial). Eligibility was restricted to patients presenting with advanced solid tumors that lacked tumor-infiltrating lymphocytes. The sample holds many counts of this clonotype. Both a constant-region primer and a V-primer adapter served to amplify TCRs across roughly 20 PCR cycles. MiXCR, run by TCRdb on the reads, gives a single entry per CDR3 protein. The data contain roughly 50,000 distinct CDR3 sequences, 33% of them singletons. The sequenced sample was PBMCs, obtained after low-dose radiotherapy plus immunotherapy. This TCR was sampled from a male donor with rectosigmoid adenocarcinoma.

The CDR3, as DNA: TGTGCCAGCAGAGAGAATAGGGGCTGGGACACCGGGGAGCTGTTTTTT. Protein: CASRENRGWDTGELFF. The chain is built from TRBV11-2 and TRBJ2-2, with a tentative D call TRBD1 (5 bases). The CDR3 has 16 amino acids. V lost 6 bases and J lost 3, with 17 bases in between. From germline, CDR1 is SGHAT and CDR2 FQNNGV.